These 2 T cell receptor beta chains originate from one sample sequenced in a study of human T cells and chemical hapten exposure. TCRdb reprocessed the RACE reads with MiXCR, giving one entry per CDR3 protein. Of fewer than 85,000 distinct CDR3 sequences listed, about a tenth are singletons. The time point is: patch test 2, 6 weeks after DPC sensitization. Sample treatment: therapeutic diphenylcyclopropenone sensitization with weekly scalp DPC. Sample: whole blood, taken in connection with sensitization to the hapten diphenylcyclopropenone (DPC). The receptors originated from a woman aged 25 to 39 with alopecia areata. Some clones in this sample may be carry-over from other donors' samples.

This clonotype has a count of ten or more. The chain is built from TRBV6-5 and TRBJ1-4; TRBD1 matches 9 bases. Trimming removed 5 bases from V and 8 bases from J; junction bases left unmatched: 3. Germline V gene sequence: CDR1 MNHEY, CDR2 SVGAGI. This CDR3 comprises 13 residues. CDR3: CASSPGTGEKLFF. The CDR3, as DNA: TGTGCCAGCAGTCCCGGGACAGGGGAAAAACTGTTTTTT.

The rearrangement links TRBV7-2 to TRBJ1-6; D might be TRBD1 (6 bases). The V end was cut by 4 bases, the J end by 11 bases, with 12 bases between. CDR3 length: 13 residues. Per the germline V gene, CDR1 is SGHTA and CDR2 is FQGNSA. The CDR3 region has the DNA TGTGCCAGCAGCTCACAGGGAGATCCACCCCTCCACTTT. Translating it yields CASSSQGDPPLHF.